This TCR beta chain was profiled in a study of blood T cell repertoires in COVID-19. About the study: Material from acute and convalescent COVID-19 was sourced from the United States, Italy and Spain. T cells, B-cell-depleted T cells, or PBMCs supplied cDNA or gDNA.

This CDR3 has 14 residues. CDR1 is SGHRS and CDR2 is YFSETQ in the germline V gene. V trimming: 1 base; J trimming: 7 bases; junction bases outside the gene matches: 4. Assay: immunoSEQ multiplex PCR; the TCRdb copy retains only in-frame clones and omits some. The profile shows roughly 180,000 clones, 86% of them singletons. The V call is TRBV5-1, the J call TRBJ1-4, with TRBD1 matching 7 bases. Sequencing was performed on peripheral blood. The receptor comes from a man aged 18 to 35 with acute or convalescent COVID-19. CDR3 nucleotide sequence: TGCGCCAGCAGCTTGAGGGGGCGGGCTGAAAAACTGTTTTTT. This translates into CASSLRGRAEKLFF.